These 30 T cell receptor beta chains were all obtained from the same sample, sequenced in a study of PD-L1 blockade in urothelial cancer. Sample time point: pretreatment peripheral blood. Measured with immunoSEQ multiplex PCR; TCRdb has only the in-frame clones, and not every one. The sample lists tens of thousands of clones; around four fifths were seen once. Here the sequenced sample was PBMCs, taken around atezolizumab (anti-PD-L1) treatment. The receptors shown here come from a man aged 80 or over with urothelial cancer.

The chain employs TRBV6-5 and TRBJ1-1; D gene uncertain. Germline CDR1 reads MNHEY; CDR2 reads SVGAGI. Trimming took off 0 bases at V and 1 base at J, with 6 bases between the two ends. CDR3 length: 14 residues. The CDR3 sequence: CASSYSKQNTEAFF. In DNA, the CDR3 is TGTGCCAGCAGTTACTCGAAACAGAACACTGAAGCTTTCTTT.

V is TRBV5-5 and J is TRBJ2-7; tentative D call: TRBD1 (6 bases). Germline lookup yields CDR1 SGHKS and CDR2 YYEKEE (reference sequence). CDR3 length: 11 amino acids. Trimming left V 3 bases short and J 6 bases short, with 7 bases between. In nucleotides, the CDR3 is TGTGCCAGCAGCTCAGGGGCCGAGCAGTACTTC. This translates into CASSSGAEQYF.

The genes are TRBV18 and TRBJ2-7, with 14 bases identical to TRBD2. This CDR3 has 16 amino acids. V was clipped by 6 bases and J by 7 bases; unmatched bases: 11. Germline-derived CDR1 and CDR2 are KGHSH and LQKENI. The CDR3 is CASSPPGLAGAREQYF. As DNA, the CDR3 is TGTGCCAGCTCGCCCCCGGGACTAGCGGGAGCTCGGGAGCAGTACTTC.

V usage is TRBV30 and J usage is TRBJ1-1, with 9 bases lining up with TRBD1. The CDR3 is 14 residues long. CDR1 GTSNPN and CDR2 SVGIG come from the germline V gene (reference sequence). The ends lost 3 bases at V and 3 bases at J; junction bases unmatched: 5. The DNA for the CDR3 is TGTGCCTGGAGCGGGGACAGGGCTTACACTGAAGCTTTCTTT. It translates to CAWSGDRAYTEAFF.

The gene calls are TRBV6-1 and TRBJ2-7; possibly TRBD2 for D (7 bases). Germline-derived CDR1 and CDR2 are MNHNS and SASEGT. Trimming took 5 bases from V and 5 from J, leaving 19 bases between them. The CDR3 extends over 15 amino acids. The CDR3 nucleotides read TGTGCCAGCAGTCCGGGCGGGGGCGGATCCCACGAGCAGTACTTC. It encodes CASSPGGGGSHEQYF.

The rearrangement links TRBV6-5 to TRBJ2-2, with no clear D. The CDR3 loop spans 15 amino acids. Germline assignment: CDR1 MNHEY and CDR2 SVGAGI. Trimming shortened V by 6 bases and J by 2 bases, and 13 bases separated the two germline ends. CDR3: CASRPPGLNTGELFF. As DNA, the CDR3 is TGTGCCAGCAGACCCCCGGGTCTAAACACCGGGGAGCTGTTTTTT.

The chain uses TRBV7-9 and TRBJ2-6; tentative D call: TRBD2 (6 bases). The length of the CDR3 is 17 residues. Germline V CDR1 and CDR2: SEHNR, FQNEAQ (reference sequence). V lost 7 bases, J lost 3 bases, and 19 bases lay in between. The CDR3 DNA follows: TGTGCCAGCACCCCTAGGGCGGGGAGCTTTGGGGCCAACGTCCTGACTTTC. It is translated as CASTPRAGSFGANVLTF.

The chain uses TRBV5-1 and TRBJ2-1; 11 nucleotides agree with TRBD2. With V trimmed by 1 base and J by 7 bases, 4 bases remained unmatched. The CDR3 is 15 amino acids. Looked up from germline, CDR1 is SGHRS and CDR2 is YFSETQ. The CDR3, as DNA: TGCGCCAGCAGCTTGACTAGCGGGAGCGGGAATGAGCAGTTCTTC. It translates to CASSLTSGSGNEQFF.

The chain employs TRBV11-2 and TRBJ2-2, with unresolved D. In germline, CDR1 is SGHAT, CDR2 FQNNGV. The V gene lost 1 base and the J gene lost 0 bases, with 9 bases spanning the gap. The CDR3 sequence is 16 residues long. CDR3 amino acids: CASSLGGYANTGELFF. The CDR3 nucleotides read TGTGCCAGCAGCTTAGGAGGTTACGCGAACACCGGGGAGCTGTTTTTT.

This chain links TRBV27 with TRBJ1-5; D gene ambiguous. The CDR3 is 16 residues long. In germline, CDR1 is MNHEY, CDR2 SMNVEV (reference sequence). Trimming shortened V by 5 bases and J by 6 bases, and 20 bases separated the two germline ends. CDR3 nucleotide sequence: TGTGCCAGCAGTCCCCTAGAGGTGTCGATGGGTCAGCCCCAGCATTTT. Encoded protein: CASSPLEVSMGQPQHF.

The chain carries TRBV9 and TRBJ2-3; no clear D gene. The ends were cut back, 3 bases at V and 7 bases at J, with 12 bases in the middle. The germline CDR1 and CDR2 sequences are SGDLS and YYNGEE. The CDR3 is 13 amino acids. The CDR3 bases are TGTGCCAGCAGCGAAGGCTATACTAATACGCAGTATTTT. Translating gives CASSEGYTNTQYF.

The J gene is TRBJ2-7, the V gene TRBV13; 9 bases line up with TRBD2. The V gene's germline CDR1 is PRHDT and CDR2 FYEKMQ (reference sequence). The CDR3 loop spans 15 amino acids. The J segment lost 6 bases and the V segment lost 4 bases, leaving 10 bases of the junction unmatched. CDR3 region: CASSSVAGVGGEQYF. CDR3 DNA sequence: TGTGCCAGCAGCTCGGTAGCGGGAGTCGGTGGCGAGCAGTACTTC.

This clone was seen only a few times. CDR3 region: CASLNGQGSVSGYTF. CDR3 nucleotides: TGTGCCAGCTTGAATGGACAGGGTTCGGTCTCTGGCTACACCTTC. The chain employs TRBV2 and TRBJ1-2; 8 nucleotides agree with TRBD1. V dropped 8 bases and J dropped 7; count of bases not matched to a gene: 15. There are 15 residues in the CDR3. The germline V gene has CDR1 SNHLY and CDR2 FYNNEI.

CDR3 nucleotides: TGTGCCAGCAGTGGGCAGATATCCACAGATACGCAGTATTTT. It codes for CASSGQISTDTQYF. V usage is TRBV9 and J usage is TRBJ2-3; no clear D gene. V was pared by 5 bases and J by 2 bases, with 12 bases between. This CDR3 has 14 amino acids. Germline CDR1 and CDR2: SGDLS and YYNGEE.

This sequence joins TRBV13 and TRBJ1-1, with 8 bases matching TRBD1. The CDR3 contains 14 residues. The germline V gene encodes CDR1 PRHDT and CDR2 FYEKMQ (reference sequence). The V segment lost 5 bases and the J segment 7 bases; nucleotides outside the gene matches: 9. CDR3 DNA: TGTGCCAGCAGCCCAAGGACAGGGTACGGTGAAGCTTTCTTT. This gives the protein CASSPRTGYGEAFF.

A remark on this clone: At one boundary the junction diverges from the germline segment, which might be a read error. V and J are TRBV30 and TRBJ1-2; D perhaps matches TRBD1 (6 bases). The CDR3 loop spans 11 amino acids. Germline CDR1 and CDR2: GTSNPN and SVGIG (reference sequence). The CDR3 reads CAWGAARGTSF. CDR3 in DNA: TGTGCCTGGGGAGCAGCACGAGGGACATCTTTC. Supplemented by reference TRBV30 and TRBJ1-2, the full variable domain reads SQTIHQWPATLVQPVGSPLSLECTVEGTSNPNLYWYRQAAGRGLQLLFYSVGIGQISSEVPQNLSASRPQDRQFILSSKKLLLSDSGFYLCAWGAARGTSFGSGTRLTVV.

The chain is built from TRBV5-1 and TRBJ2-2; D gene uncertain. Germline CDR1 is SGHRS and CDR2 is YFSETQ. V gave up 1 base and J gave up 1 base, with 8 bases separating them. The CDR3 runs 15 residues. CDR3 sequence reads: CASSLSTVNTGELFF. CDR3 nucleotide sequence: TGCGCCAGCAGCTTGTCTACTGTGAACACCGGGGAGCTGTTTTTT.

This clone was observed a single time. The rearrangement uses TRBV7-2 and TRBJ1-1; TRBD1 might be the D (5 bases). The CDR3 has 15 residues. Germline values: CDR1 SGHTA, CDR2 FQGNSA. Trimming removed 3 bases at V and 1 base at J, with 12 bases between. The CDR3 sequence is CASSFFPGSNTEAFF. In nucleotides, the CDR3 is TGTGCCAGCAGCTTCTTCCCAGGGTCGAACACTGAAGCTTTCTTT. Full variable domain (rest looked up from reference TRBV7-2 and TRBJ1-1): GAGVSQSPSNKVTEKGKDVELRCDPISGHTALYWYRQSLGQGLEFLIYFQGNSAPDKSGLPSDRFSAERTGGSVSTLTIQRTQQEDSAVYLCASSFFPGSNTEAFFGQGTRLTVV.

CDR3 loop: CASTSTALNTGELFF. The CDR3, as DNA: TGTGCCAGTACCTCGACAGCCTTGAACACCGGGGAGCTGTTTTTT. The chain employs TRBV19 and TRBJ2-2; TRBD1 is a possible D gene (5 bases). Trimming left V 7 bases short and J 1 base short, with 13 bases between. The CDR3 loop spans 15 amino acids. Germline values: CDR1 LNHDA, CDR2 SQIVND (reference sequence).

This chain links TRBV27 with TRBJ2-7, with 10 bases matching TRBD1. Germline loops: CDR1 MNHEY, CDR2 SMNVEV (reference sequence). V lost 6 bases, J lost 3 bases, and 14 bases stayed unmatched. The CDR3 length is 17 residues. The CDR3 DNA is TGTGCCAGCAGACTAGGGCTGGGACAGGGGTTAAACTACGAGCAGTACTTC. This codes for CASRLGLGQGLNYEQYF.

The rearrangement links TRBV5-4 to TRBJ2-7, with 8 nucleotides matching TRBD1. This CDR3 spans 13 amino acids. The J segment lost 4 bases and the V segment lost 4 bases, leaving 4 bases of the junction unmatched. Germline V CDR1 and CDR2: SGHNT, YYREEE (reference sequence). CDR3 sequence: CASSADRVYEQYF. The CDR3, as DNA: TGTGCCAGCAGCGCGGACAGGGTTTACGAGCAGTACTTC.

The J gene is TRBJ2-1, the V gene TRBV19; 13 nucleotides align to TRBD2. From germline, CDR1 is LNHDA and CDR2 SQIVND (reference sequence). V lost 6 bases and J lost 7; bases outside the gene matches: 6. CDR3 size: 15 residues. This chain's CDR3 is CASSPGLAGWNEQFF. The CDR3 DNA follows: TGTGCCAGTAGCCCGGGACTAGCGGGATGGAATGAGCAGTTCTTC.

The rearrangement uses TRBV13 and TRBJ2-3, with 12 bases fitting TRBD2. The CDR3 spans 15 residues. CDR1 and CDR2 (germline): PRHDT, FYEKMQ (reference sequence). V dropped 4 bases and J dropped 3; count of bases not matched to a gene: 2. The CDR3 coding sequence is TGTGCCAGCAGCTCTAGCGGGAGGGGGACAGATACGCAGTATTTT. Protein sequence: CASSSSGRGTDTQYF.

V and J are TRBV4-1 and TRBJ2-3, with D possibly matching TRBD1 (5 bases). V was pared by 0 bases and J by 6 bases, with 13 bases between. The CDR3 sequence is 15 residues long. Germline V lookup: CDR1 MGHRA, CDR2 YSYEKL. CDR3 loop: CASSQEGVSSDTQYF. CDR3 sequence (DNA): TGCGCCAGCAGCCAAGAAGGGGTCAGCTCCGATACGCAGTATTTT.

DNA of the CDR3: TGTGCCAGCTGCCTAACCCCGGGACTAGCTAAGGAGACCCAGTACTTC. This translates into CASCLTPGLAKETQYF. The chain has TRBV2 and TRBJ2-5, with 9 bases fitting TRBD2. This CDR3 is 16 amino acids long. V lost 8 bases to trimming and J lost 5 bases; unmatched junction nucleotides: 15. Germline CDR1 is SNHLY and CDR2 is FYNNEI.

V gene TRBV29-1 combines with J gene TRBJ2-7, with D possibly being TRBD1 (7 bases). This CDR3 region has 12 residues. Trimming left V 7 bases short and J 5 bases short, with 15 bases between. Looked up from germline, CDR1 is SQVTM and CDR2 is ANQGSEA. This CDR3 is CSGRQGGDEQYF. The CDR3 DNA reads TGCAGCGGGCGACAGGGCGGGGACGAGCAGTACTTC.

This chain connects TRBV10-3 to TRBJ2-7; no firm D call. V lost 0 bases and J 8 bases, leaving 11 bases between the germline ends. This CDR3 region has 13 residues. CDR1 is ENHRY, CDR2 SYGVKD, per germline. The CDR3 loop reads CAISESNTLQQYF. CDR3 nucleotide sequence: TGTGCCATCAGTGAGTCGAATACTCTTCAGCAGTACTTC.

The CDR3 sequence is CASSGGGQGGTEAFF. CDR3 DNA sequence: TGTGCCAGCAGTGGGGGAGGACAGGGCGGGACTGAAGCTTTCTTT. The chain recombines TRBV6-5 with TRBJ1-1; 8 positions match TRBD1. The CDR3 is 15 residues long. Germline trimming cut 5 bases from V and 5 bases from J; bases unmatched to any gene: 10. The V gene's germline CDR1 is MNHEY and CDR2 SVGAGI.

This chain joins TRBV5-1 and TRBJ1-3; a possible D gene is TRBD1 (5 bases). Per germline, CDR1 SGHRS and CDR2 YFSETQ. The CDR3 runs 14 residues. V was pared by 4 bases and J by 0 bases, with 8 bases between. CDR3 DNA: TGCGCCAGCAGCCAGACAGTCTCTGGAAACACCATATATTTT. It is translated as CASSQTVSGNTIYF.

The V gene is TRBV19, the J gene TRBJ2-5; 7 bases match TRBD1. J lost 4 bases, V lost 6 bases, and 8 bases had no gene match. CDR1 and CDR2 from the germline V gene are LNHDA and SQIVND (reference sequence). This CDR3 comprises 14 residues. CDR3 in DNA: TGTGCCAGTAGCACCACCACAGGGGCAGAGACCCAGTACTTC. Translating gives CASSTTTGAETQYF.